This T cell receptor beta chain derives from a study of cytomegalovirus exposure and HLA in healthy donors. Primers: 60 Vbeta forward and 13 Jbeta reverse. Clones were read by immunoSEQ multiplex PCR, and TCRdb kept only the in-frame ones, dropping some. The data hold some 150,000 clones, with 75% to 90% observed a single time. Study-wide results and limits: Overall, approximately 150 TCR beta chains were annotated as cytomegalovirus-associated. Previously analyzed data showed that most TCR beta V segments were productive at a frequency of about 90% or about 30%.

Points on this clone: Its target is unknown.

Looked up from germline, CDR1 is SGHVS and CDR2 is FQNEAQ. V shed 5 bases, J shed 3 bases, and the junction held 10 bases outside the gene matches. CDR3 length equals 15 residues. The gene calls are TRBV7-8 and TRBJ2-7; 7 bases fit TRBD1. The origin of this receptor is a woman aged 25 to 39 in good health and CMV-seronegative. The sample taken for sequencing was PBMCs. CDR3 loop: CASSPGRTGFYEQYF. The DNA for the CDR3 is TGTGCCAGCAGCCCGGGACGGACAGGATTCTACGAGCAGTACTTC.